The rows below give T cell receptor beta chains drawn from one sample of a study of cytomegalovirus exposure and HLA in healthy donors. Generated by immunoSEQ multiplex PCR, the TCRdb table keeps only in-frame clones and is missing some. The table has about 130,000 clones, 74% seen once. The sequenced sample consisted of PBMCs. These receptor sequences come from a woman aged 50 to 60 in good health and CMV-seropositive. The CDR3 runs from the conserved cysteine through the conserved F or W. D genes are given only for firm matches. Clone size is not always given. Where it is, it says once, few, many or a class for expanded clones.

cdr3_nt: TGTGCCAGCAGCACCGGCACAGGGGGCGGGGAGTACTTC
cdr3_aa: CASSTGTGGGEYF
clone_size: few
v_call: TRBV5-4
j_call: TRBJ2-4
d_call: TRBD1

cdr3_nt: TGTGCCAGCAGCCAAGGCAGTGGAAACACCATATATTTT
cdr3_aa: CASSQGSGNTIYF
clone_size: -
v_call: TRBV14
j_call: TRBJ1-3
d_call: -

cdr3_nt: TGTGCCAGCTCACCCTCCGGGACAGGCGACCCTTGGAATTCACCCCTCCACTTT
cdr3_aa: CASSPSGTGDPWNSPLHF
clone_size: -
v_call: TRBV18
j_call: TRBJ1-6
d_call: TRBD1

cdr3_nt: TGCGCCAGCAGCCAGAGCAAGCCAGGGGGCCAGTTCTTC
cdr3_aa: CASSQSKPGGQFF
clone_size: -
v_call: TRBV4-1
j_call: TRBJ2-1
d_call: TRBD1

cdr3_nt: TGTGCCAGCAGTTCGCTCGGACAGGGGGGTCCGTCCCTCCACTTT
cdr3_aa: CASSSLGQGGPSLHF
clone_size: few
v_call: TRBV27
j_call: TRBJ1-6
d_call: TRBD1

cdr3_nt: TGTGCCAGCACACGACAGGGGAGCACTGAAGCTTTCTTT
cdr3_aa: CASTRQGSTEAFF
clone_size: -
v_call: TRBV6-6
j_call: TRBJ1-1
d_call: TRBD1

cdr3_nt: TGTGCCAGCAGCTCCGGACAGGGGGCGTTTGGCTACACCTTC
cdr3_aa: CASSSGQGAFGYTF
clone_size: -
v_call: TRBV11-2
j_call: TRBJ1-2
d_call: TRBD1

cdr3_nt: TGTGCCAGCAGCCCAGATACAGGCAATGAGCAGTTCTTC
cdr3_aa: CASSPDTGNEQFF
clone_size: few
v_call: TRBV2
j_call: TRBJ2-1
d_call: -

cdr3_nt: TGTGCCAGCAGCTTAGCGGGGAAACAGGGCCTCTATGGCTACACCTTC
cdr3_aa: CASSLAGKQGLYGYTF
clone_size: -
v_call: TRBV7-9
j_call: TRBJ1-2
d_call: -

cdr3_nt: TGTGCCAGCAGCTTACACCTCTTAGCGGGGGGACTGAACACCGGGGAGCTGTTTTTT
cdr3_aa: CASSLHLLAGGLNTGELFF
clone_size: -
v_call: TRBV7-2
j_call: TRBJ2-2
d_call: TRBD2

cdr3_nt: TGTGCCAGCAGTCGGTTAAACTACGAGCAGTACTTC
cdr3_aa: CASSRLNYEQYF
clone_size: -
v_call: TRBV25-1
j_call: TRBJ2-7
d_call: -

cdr3_nt: TGTGCCAGCAGGGCCGGCCGGGGCAGGGGGGAGACCCAGTACTTC
cdr3_aa: CASRAGRGRGETQYF
clone_size: -
v_call: TRBV7-9
j_call: TRBJ2-5
d_call: TRBD1

cdr3_nt: TGTGCCATCAGTGAGCGTATCACTGAAGCTTTCTTT
cdr3_aa: CAISERITEAFF
clone_size: -
v_call: TRBV10-3
j_call: TRBJ1-1
d_call: -